The 14 T cell receptor beta chains given below trace back to one sample, sequenced in a study of early T cells in non-severe SARS-CoV-2 infection (dated by TCRdb to the early 2020s). Libraries were constructed by 5' RACE. Reads for this sample came from a NextSeq 500. TCRdb reprocessed the public reads (quality trimming at Q25 with fastp, clone calling with MiXCR) and kept in-frame beta chains. Each CDR3 protein appears once, grouped with its most common genes and DNA. The sample contains about 110,000 distinct CDR3 sequences, around 12% of them found a single time. The ten largest account for approximately 3.8% of the sample. The sample consisted of whole blood, taken at baseline. The receptors were gathered from an adult who was a healthcare worker with PCR-confirmed SARS-CoV-2 infection or an uninfected control (not recorded which).

This clonotype was seen ten or more times. This chain uses TRBV6-6 with TRBJ2-3, with D possibly being TRBD2 (6 bases). The CDR3 runs to 14 residues. With 2 bases removed from V and 5 bases from J, the gap between germline ends came to 11 bases. The germline gives CDR1 MNHNY, CDR2 SVGAGI (reference sequence). This CDR3 is CASSYKSGEDTQYF. The CDR3 nucleotides are TGTGCCAGCAGTTACAAGTCGGGGGAAGATACGCAGTATTTT.

The rearrangement uses TRBV12-3 or TRBV12-4 and TRBJ1-3; the match to TRBD1 covers 7 bases. J was trimmed by 5 bases and V by 6 bases; bases with no gene match: 7. CDR3 size: 14 residues. CDR3 in amino acids: CASSGGTARNTIYF. The CDR3 bases are TGTGCCAGCAGCGGGGGGACAGCTAGAAACACCATATATTTT.

V is TRBV20-1 and J is TRBJ2-3, with TRBD2 matching 13 bases. Germline V gene sequence: CDR1 DFQATT, CDR2 SNEGSKA (reference sequence). V lost 5 bases to trimming and J lost 2 bases; unmatched junction nucleotides: 10. There are 17 residues in the CDR3. CDR3 sequence reads: CSAPGLAGPALTDTQYF. The CDR3 DNA follows: TGCAGTGCTCCGGGACTAGCGGGACCCGCTCTCACAGATACGCAGTATTTT.

This clonotype was counted ten times or more. The chain has TRBV5-6 and TRBJ2-1, with 9 bases aligning to TRBD2. The CDR3 totals 15 residues. Germline CDR1 is SGHDT and CDR2 is YYEEEE. The J segment lost 3 bases and the V segment lost 0 bases, leaving 1 base of the junction unmatched. The CDR3: CASSLARGGYNEQFF. In DNA, the CDR3 is TGTGCCAGCAGCTTGGCGCGGGGGGGCTACAATGAGCAGTTCTTC. Filled out from reference TRBV5-6 and TRBJ2-1, the complete variable domain reads DAGVTQSPTHLIKTRGQQVTLRCSPKSGHDTVSWYQQALGQGPQFIFQYYEEEERQRGNFPDRFSGHQFPNYSSELNVNALLLGDSALYLCASSLARGGYNEQFFGPGTRLTVL.

This clonotype was recorded many times. V and J are TRBV7-2 and TRBJ1-1; no definite D call. CDR3 length: 14 amino acids. Germline lookup yields CDR1 SGHTA and CDR2 FQGNSA. Trimming removed 7 bases from V and 0 bases from J, with 12 bases in between. The CDR3 here is CASNVGLMNTEAFF. CDR3 nucleotide sequence: TGTGCCAGCAACGTAGGGCTCATGAACACTGAAGCTTTCTTT.

In its sample, this clonotype was seen many times. The chain employs TRBV12-2 and TRBJ2-3. TRBV12-2 is annotated as a pseudogene. The CDR3 is made up of 16 amino acids. CDR3 sequence: CASRFGVVMGIDTQYF. The CDR3 DNA sequence: TGTGCAAGTCGCTTTGGGGTAGTAATGGGTATAGATACGCAGTATTTT.

CDR3 nucleotides: TGTGCCAGCAGCCAAGATCTTTTGTCTGGCTACACCTTC. It translates to CASSQDLLSGYTF. This chain uses TRBV3-1 with TRBJ1-2; D unresolved. This CDR3 comprises 13 residues. Germline CDR1 reads LGHDT; CDR2 reads YNNKEL (reference sequence). Trimming removed 0 bases at V and 7 bases at J, with 9 bases between.

This clonotype has at least ten counts. This chain connects TRBV7-3 to TRBJ2-1; 7 bases match TRBD2. With 2 bases clipped from V and 1 base from J, the junction kept 2 bases outside the gene matches. The CDR3 covers 15 residues. Germline CDR1 reads SGHTA; CDR2 reads FQGTGA. Here the CDR3 reads CASSLLAESYNEQFF. CDR3 nucleotides: TGTGCCAGCAGCTTACTAGCGGAATCCTACAATGAGCAGTTCTTC.

This clonotype was seen once. CDR3 amino acids: CASSYRGPVSYEQYF. The CDR3 DNA follows: TGTGCCAGCAGTTACAGGGGCCCCGTCTCCTACGAGCAGTACTTC. J is TRBJ2-7 and V is TRBV5-5; 7 bases agree with TRBD1. J was trimmed by 0 bases and V by 5 bases; bases with no gene match: 8. Germline V lookup: CDR1 SGHKS, CDR2 YYEKEE (reference sequence). There are 15 residues in the CDR3.

This clonotype was seen only a few times. V gene TRBV11-1 combines with J gene TRBJ2-7, with D hard to call. The CDR3 consists of 15 residues. Germline loops: CDR1 SGHAT, CDR2 FQDESV (reference sequence). V was clipped by 2 bases and J by 0 bases, with 11 bases between them. CDR3 sequence reads: CASSLLDPTSYEQYF. CDR3 DNA sequence: TGTGCCAGCAGCTTATTGGATCCTACCTCCTACGAGCAGTACTTC.

A few counts support this clonotype. In DNA, the CDR3 is TGTGCCAGCAGCCAAGCCCCAGGGCAGTACTACGAGCAGTACTTC. Translating gives CASSQAPGQYYEQYF. This sequence joins TRBV3-1 and TRBJ2-7, with D possibly matching TRBD1 (5 bases). Germline lookup yields CDR1 LGHDT and CDR2 YNNKEL (reference sequence). V lost 1 base and J lost 3, with 13 bases in between. This CDR3 is 15 amino acids long.

J is TRBJ2-3 and V is TRBV5-4, with D unclear. Trimming shortened V by 4 bases and J by 2 bases, and 5 bases separated the two germline ends. The V gene's germline CDR1 is SGHNT and CDR2 YYREEE (reference sequence). This CDR3 comprises 12 residues. DNA of the CDR3: TGTGCCAGCAGCACCTTCACAGATACGCAGTATTTT. It is translated as CASSTFTDTQYF.

The chain links TRBV21-1 to TRBJ2-7; the D call TRBD1 from the table was never checked on the DNA. TRBV21-1 is tagged as a pseudogene. The CDR3 runs 16 residues. This chain's CDR3 is CASSKLAAGDPLEQYF. The CDR3 bases are TGTGCCAGCAGCAAATTGGCCGCAGGGGACCCACTCGAGCAGTACTTC.

This clonotype was found many times. The chain carries TRBV6-1 and TRBJ2-6; D is unclear. CDR3 length: 18 amino acids. V was clipped by 4 bases and J by 2 bases, with 18 bases between them. Germline V CDR1 and CDR2: MNHNS, SASEGT. The CDR3 DNA reads TGTGCCAGCAGTGCATCACCCTTGGCAGCGACTGGGGCCAACGTCCTGACTTTC. Its protein is CASSASPLAATGANVLTF.